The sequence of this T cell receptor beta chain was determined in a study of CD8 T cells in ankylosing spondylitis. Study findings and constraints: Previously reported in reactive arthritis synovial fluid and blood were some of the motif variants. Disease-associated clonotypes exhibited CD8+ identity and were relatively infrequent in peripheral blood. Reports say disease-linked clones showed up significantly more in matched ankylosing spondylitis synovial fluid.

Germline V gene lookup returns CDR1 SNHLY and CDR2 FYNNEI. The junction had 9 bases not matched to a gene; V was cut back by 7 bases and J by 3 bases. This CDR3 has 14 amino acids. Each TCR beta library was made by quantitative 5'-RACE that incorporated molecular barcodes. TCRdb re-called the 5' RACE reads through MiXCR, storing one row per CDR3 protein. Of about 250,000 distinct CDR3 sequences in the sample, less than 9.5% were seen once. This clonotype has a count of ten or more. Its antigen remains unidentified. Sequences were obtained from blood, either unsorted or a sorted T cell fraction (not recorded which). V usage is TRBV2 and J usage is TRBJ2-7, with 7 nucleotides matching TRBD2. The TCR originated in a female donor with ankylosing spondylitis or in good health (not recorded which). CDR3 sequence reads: CASTVQSGDYEQYF. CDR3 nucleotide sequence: TGTGCCAGCACCGTCCAAAGCGGGGACTACGAGCAGTACTTC.